The rows below give T cell receptor beta chains drawn from one sample of a study of blood T cell repertoires in COVID-19. Profiling relied on immunoSEQ multiplex PCR, and the TCRdb table lists in-frame clones only, not all of them. The table includes tens of thousands of clones, around 90% detected once. Source material: peripheral blood. Receptors were obtained from a man aged 60-69 years with COVID-19, enrolled during active disease. CDR3s include the opening cysteine and the closing phenylalanine or tryptophan. The D gene is left open where the match is weak. The listing skips clone size in some rows; elsewhere it reads once, few, many or a size class.

J	size	D	V	CDR3	DNA
TRBJ2-3	NA	TRBD1	TRBV3-1/TRBV3-2	CASSRKLLRDRGVDTQYF	TGTGCCAGCAGCCGAAAGCTCCTCCGGGACAGGGGGGTAGATACGCAGTATTTT
TRBJ2-7	NA	TRBD2	TRBV18	CASSLRAGEGSEQYF	TGTGCCAGCTCACTTCGTGCGGGAGAGGGTTCCGAGCAGTACTTC
TRBJ1-6	NA	TRBD1	TRBV5-1	CASSLAGQGESPLHF	TGCGCCAGCAGCTTGGCCGGACAGGGGGAGTCACCCCTCCACTTT
TRBJ1-1	NA	NA	TRBV12-3/TRBV12-4	CASSTNTEAFF	TGTGCCAGCAGCACAAACACTGAAGCTTTCTTT
TRBJ2-7	NA	TRBD1	TRBV9	CASSVEGDSPYEQYF	TGTGCCAGCAGCGTAGAGGGGGACAGCCCCTACGAGCAGTACTTC
TRBJ1-1	NA	NA	TRBV4-1	CASSQGPKAFF	TGCGCCAGCAGCCAAGGGCCCAAAGCTTTCTTT
TRBJ2-5	NA	NA	TRBV3-1/TRBV3-2	CASSQVLPGETQYF	TGTGCCAGCAGCCAAGTACTTCCCGGAGAGACCCAGTACTTC
TRBJ1-4	once	NA	TRBV7-6	CASSLAPIRAANEKLFF	TGTGCCAGCAGCCTCGCACCCATCAGGGCAGCTAATGAAAAACTGTTTTTT
TRBJ2-2	few	TRBD1	TRBV30	CAAPGTGVYGELFF	TGTGCCGCCCCGGGGACAGGGGTGTACGGGGAGCTGTTTTTT
TRBJ2-3	NA	NA	TRBV2	CASSVTFLEDTQYF	TGTGCCAGCAGCGTTACCTTTTTAGAAGATACGCAGTATTTT
TRBJ2-7	NA	TRBD1	TRBV25-1	CASSPRQGTSEQYF	TGTGCCAGCAGCCCCCGACAGGGGACCTCCGAGCAGTACTTC
TRBJ2-3	few	TRBD1	TRBV27	CASSFAATGADTQYF	TGTGCCAGCAGTTTTGCCGCGACAGGGGCAGATACGCAGTATTTT